A selection of T cell receptor beta chains follows, all from one sample in a study of blood T cell repertoires in COVID-19. The protocol was immunoSEQ multiplex PCR, while the TCRdb copy is restricted to in-frame clones and leaves out a portion. The profile shows some 200,000 clones, approximately 81% of them singletons. The sequenced sample consisted of peripheral blood. These receptors came from a woman aged 80 or over with active or convalescent COVID-19. The CDR3 runs from the conserved cysteine through the conserved F or W. The D gene is left open where the match is weak. Clone size appears in some rows only: once, few, many, or a class for an expanded clone.

d_call j_call v_call cdr3_length clone_size cdr3_aa cdr3_nt
TRBD1 TRBJ1-5 TRBV19 16 NA CASRTGTGKIGQPQHF TGTGCCAGTAGGACGGGGACAGGGAAAATTGGTCAGCCCCAGCATTTT
NA TRBJ1-4 TRBV9 15 once CASSASTGLNEKLFF TGTGCCAGCAGCGCCTCGACAGGACTTAATGAAAAACTGTTTTTT
NA TRBJ1-1 TRBV16 15 NA CASSPRRRENTEAFF TGTGCCAGCAGCCCGCGGCGGCGGGAGAACACTGAAGCTTTCTTT
NA TRBJ2-7 TRBV7-8 12 NA CASSPVLAEQYF TGTGCCAGCAGCCCAGTTTTGGCAGAGCAGTACTTC
TRBD2 TRBJ2-7 TRBV12-5 13 NA CASHDGRGYEQYF TGTGCTAGCCACGACGGGAGGGGGTACGAGCAGTACTTC
TRBD2 TRBJ2-1 TRBV5-1 16 NA CASSLGVLAGVGEQFF TGCGCCAGCAGCTTGGGTGTTCTGGCGGGAGTTGGTGAGCAGTTCTTC
TRBD1 TRBJ1-2 TRBV3-1/TRBV3-2 15 NA CASSVRTGGNYGYTF TGTGCCAGCAGCGTCCGGACAGGGGGGAACTATGGCTACACCTTC
NA TRBJ2-2 TRBV11-3 15 NA CASSPVRSNTGELFF TGTGCCAGCAGCCCGGTCAGGTCGAACACCGGGGAGCTGTTTTTT
TRBD1 TRBJ1-1 TRBV7-2 15 NA CASSFIERGQTEAFF TGTGCCAGCAGCTTTATTGAGAGGGGGCAAACTGAAGCTTTCTTT
NA TRBJ1-5 TRBV12-5 17 few CASGEITGLVGNQPQHF TGTGCTAGTGGTGAGATTACAGGGTTGGTCGGCAATCAGCCCCAGCATTTT
TRBD1 TRBJ2-2 TRBV7-2 15 few CASSRMAGGTGELFF TGTGCCAGCAGCCGGATGGCAGGGGGCACCGGGGAGCTGTTTTTT
NA TRBJ2-3 TRBV7-2 15 NA CASSLTGIGADTQYF TGTGCCAGCAGCTTAACTGGAATAGGGGCAGATACGCAGTATTTT
NA TRBJ2-7 TRBV2 12 NA CAAGSDGYEQYF TGTGCTGCGGGGTCAGATGGGTACGAGCAGTACTTC